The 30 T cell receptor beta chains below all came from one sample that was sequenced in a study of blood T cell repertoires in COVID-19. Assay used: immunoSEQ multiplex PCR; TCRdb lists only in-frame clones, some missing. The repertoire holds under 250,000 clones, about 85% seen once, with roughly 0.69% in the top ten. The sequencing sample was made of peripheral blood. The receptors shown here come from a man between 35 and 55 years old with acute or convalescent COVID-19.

CDR3 amino acids: CAWSYRRAGHGYTF. CDR3 nucleotides: TGTGCCTGGAGTTATCGGCGGGCAGGTCATGGCTACACCTTC. V usage is TRBV30 and J usage is TRBJ1-2, with D unresolved. V lost 2 bases and J lost 6, with 16 bases in between. The germline V gene has CDR1 GTSNPN and CDR2 SVGIG (reference sequence). The CDR3 is 14 amino acids.

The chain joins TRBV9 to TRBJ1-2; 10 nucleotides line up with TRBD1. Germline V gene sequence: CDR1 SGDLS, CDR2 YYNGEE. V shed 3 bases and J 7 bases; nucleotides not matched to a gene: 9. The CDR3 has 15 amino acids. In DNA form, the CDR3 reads TGTGCCAGCAGCGCCACCGGGACAGGGGCGGGTGGCTACACCTTC. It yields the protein CASSATGTGAGGYTF.

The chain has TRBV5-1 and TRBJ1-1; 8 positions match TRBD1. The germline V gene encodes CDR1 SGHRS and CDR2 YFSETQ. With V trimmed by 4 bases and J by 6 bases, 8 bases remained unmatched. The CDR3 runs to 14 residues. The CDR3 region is CASSLGDRLAEAFF. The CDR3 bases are TGCGCCAGCAGCCTAGGGGACAGGTTAGCTGAAGCTTTCTTT.

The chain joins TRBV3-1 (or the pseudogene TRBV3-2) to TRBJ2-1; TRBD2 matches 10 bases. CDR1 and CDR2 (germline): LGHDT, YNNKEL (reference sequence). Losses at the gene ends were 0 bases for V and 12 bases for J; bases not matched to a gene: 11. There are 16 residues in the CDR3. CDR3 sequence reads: CASSQDPGSGRSRQFF. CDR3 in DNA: TGTGCCAGCAGCCAAGATCCTGGTAGCGGGAGGTCCCGGCAGTTCTTC.

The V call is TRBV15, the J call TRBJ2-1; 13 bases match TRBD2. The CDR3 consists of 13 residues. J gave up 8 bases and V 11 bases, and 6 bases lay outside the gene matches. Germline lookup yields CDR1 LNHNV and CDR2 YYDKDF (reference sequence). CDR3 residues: CAARLAGGYEQFF. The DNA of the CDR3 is TGTGCCGCGCGACTAGCGGGAGGATATGAGCAGTTCTTC.

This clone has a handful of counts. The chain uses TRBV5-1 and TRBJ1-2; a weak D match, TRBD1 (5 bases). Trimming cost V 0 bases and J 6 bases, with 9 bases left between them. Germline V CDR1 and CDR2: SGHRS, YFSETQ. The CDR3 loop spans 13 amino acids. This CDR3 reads CASSLAVRDGYTF. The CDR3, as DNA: TGCGCCAGCAGCTTGGCTGTCAGGGATGGCTACACCTTC.

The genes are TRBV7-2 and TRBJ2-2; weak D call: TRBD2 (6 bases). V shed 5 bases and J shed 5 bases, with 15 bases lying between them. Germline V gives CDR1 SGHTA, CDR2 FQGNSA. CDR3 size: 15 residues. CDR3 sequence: CASSPAPAGTGELFF. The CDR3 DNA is TGTGCCAGCAGCCCCGCCCCAGCGGGTACCGGGGAGCTGTTTTTT.

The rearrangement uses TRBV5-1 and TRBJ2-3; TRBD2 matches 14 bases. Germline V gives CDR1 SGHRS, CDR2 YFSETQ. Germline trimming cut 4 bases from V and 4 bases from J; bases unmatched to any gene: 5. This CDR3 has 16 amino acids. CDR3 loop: CASSQTSGRAADTQYF. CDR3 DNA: TGCGCCAGCAGCCAGACTAGCGGGAGGGCCGCAGATACGCAGTATTTT.

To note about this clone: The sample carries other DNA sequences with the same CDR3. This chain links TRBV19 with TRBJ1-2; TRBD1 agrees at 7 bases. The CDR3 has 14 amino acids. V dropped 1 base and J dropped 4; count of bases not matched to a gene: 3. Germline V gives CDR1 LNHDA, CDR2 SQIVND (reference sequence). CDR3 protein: CASSIGTGPYGYTF. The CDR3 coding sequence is TGTGCCAGTAGTATAGGGACAGGACCCTATGGCTACACCTTC.

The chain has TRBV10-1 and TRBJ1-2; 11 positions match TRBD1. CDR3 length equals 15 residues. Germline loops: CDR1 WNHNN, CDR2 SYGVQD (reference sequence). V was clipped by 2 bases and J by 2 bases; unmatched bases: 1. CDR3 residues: CASSEGQGANYGYTF. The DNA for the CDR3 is TGCGCCAGCAGTGAGGGACAGGGGGCGAACTATGGCTACACCTTC.

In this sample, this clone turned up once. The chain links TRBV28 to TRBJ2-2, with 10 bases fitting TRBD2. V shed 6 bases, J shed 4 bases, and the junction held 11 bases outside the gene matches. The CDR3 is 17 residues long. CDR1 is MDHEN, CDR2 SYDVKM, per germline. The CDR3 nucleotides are TGTGCCAGCAGCGTCCTAGGGACTAGCGCCTCCACCGGGGAGCTGTTTTTT. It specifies CASSVLGTSASTGELFF.

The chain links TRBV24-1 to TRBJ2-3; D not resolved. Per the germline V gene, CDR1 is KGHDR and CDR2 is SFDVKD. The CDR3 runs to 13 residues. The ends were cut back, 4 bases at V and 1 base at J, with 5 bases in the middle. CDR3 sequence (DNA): TGTGCCACCAGTGAATCCGGCACAGATACGCAGTATTTT. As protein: CATSESGTDTQYF.

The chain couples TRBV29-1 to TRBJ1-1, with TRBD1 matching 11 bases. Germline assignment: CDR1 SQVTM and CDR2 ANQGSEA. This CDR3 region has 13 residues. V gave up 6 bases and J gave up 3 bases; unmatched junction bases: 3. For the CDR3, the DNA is TGCAGCGTGAGGACAGGGGGCTACACTGAAGCTTTCTTT. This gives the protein CSVRTGGYTEAFF.

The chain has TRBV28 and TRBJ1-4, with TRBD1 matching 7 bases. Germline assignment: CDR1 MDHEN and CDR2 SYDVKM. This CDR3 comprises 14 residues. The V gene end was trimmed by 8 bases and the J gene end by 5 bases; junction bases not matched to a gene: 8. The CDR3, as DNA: TGTGCCAGCGGCCAACAGGGGTGGAATGAAAAACTGTTTTTT. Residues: CASGQQGWNEKLFF.

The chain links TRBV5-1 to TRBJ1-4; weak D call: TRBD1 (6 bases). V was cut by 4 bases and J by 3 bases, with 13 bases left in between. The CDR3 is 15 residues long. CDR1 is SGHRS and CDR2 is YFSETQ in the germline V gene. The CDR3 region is CASSVGTSPNEKLFF. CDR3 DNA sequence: TGCGCCAGCAGCGTGGGGACATCTCCTAATGAAAAACTGTTTTTT.

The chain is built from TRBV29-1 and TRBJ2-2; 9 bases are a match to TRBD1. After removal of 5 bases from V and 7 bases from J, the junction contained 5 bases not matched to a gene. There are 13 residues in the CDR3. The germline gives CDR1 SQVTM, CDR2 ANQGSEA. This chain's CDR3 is CSVPQGAGGELFF. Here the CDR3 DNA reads TGCAGCGTTCCACAGGGGGCGGGCGGGGAGCTGTTTTTT.

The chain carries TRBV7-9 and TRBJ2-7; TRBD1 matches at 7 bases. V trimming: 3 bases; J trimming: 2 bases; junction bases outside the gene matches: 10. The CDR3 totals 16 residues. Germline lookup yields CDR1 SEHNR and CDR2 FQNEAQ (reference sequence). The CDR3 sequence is CASSFLLGDRAYEQYF. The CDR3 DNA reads TGTGCCAGCAGCTTCTTGCTTGGCGACAGGGCCTACGAGCAGTACTTC. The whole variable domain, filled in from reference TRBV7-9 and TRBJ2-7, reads DTGVSQNPRHKITKRGQNVTFRCDPISEHNRLYWYRQTLGQGPEFLTYFQNEAQLEKSRLLSDRFSAERPKGSFSTLEIQRTEQGDSAMYLCASSFLLGDRAYEQYFGPGTRLTVT.

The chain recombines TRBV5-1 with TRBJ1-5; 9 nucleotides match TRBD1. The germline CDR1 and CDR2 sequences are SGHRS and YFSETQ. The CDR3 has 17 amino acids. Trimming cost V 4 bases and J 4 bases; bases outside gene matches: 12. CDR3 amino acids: CASSPGTGFGRNQPQHF. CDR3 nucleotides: TGCGCCAGCAGCCCCGGGACAGGGTTTGGGAGAAATCAGCCCCAGCATTTT.

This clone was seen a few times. The CDR3 DNA is TGTGCCAGCAGCTTGGGGGCAGGGGCGGTTAGATCCACTGAAGCTTTCTTT. Its protein is CASSLGAGAVRSTEAFF. The genes are TRBV5-6 and TRBJ1-1; D might be TRBD1 (6 bases). Germline V gene sequence: CDR1 SGHDT, CDR2 YYEEEE. Trimming shortened V by 0 bases and J by 4 bases, and 19 bases separated the two germline ends. The CDR3 totals 17 residues.

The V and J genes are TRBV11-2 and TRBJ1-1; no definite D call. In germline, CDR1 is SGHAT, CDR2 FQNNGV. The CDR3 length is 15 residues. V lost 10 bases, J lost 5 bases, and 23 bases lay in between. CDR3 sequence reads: CATRHAGAVETEAFF. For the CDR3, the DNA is TGTGCCACCAGACATGCGGGAGCCGTAGAGACTGAAGCTTTCTTT.

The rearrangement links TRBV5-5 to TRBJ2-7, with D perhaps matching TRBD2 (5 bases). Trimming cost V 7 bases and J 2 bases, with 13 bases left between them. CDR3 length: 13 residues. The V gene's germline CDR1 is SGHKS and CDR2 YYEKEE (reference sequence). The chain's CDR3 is CASVSGDTYEQYF. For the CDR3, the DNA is TGTGCCAGCGTCTCCGGGGATACCTACGAGCAGTACTTC.

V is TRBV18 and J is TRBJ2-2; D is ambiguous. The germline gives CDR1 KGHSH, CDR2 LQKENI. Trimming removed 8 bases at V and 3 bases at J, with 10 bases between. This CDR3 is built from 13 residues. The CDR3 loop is CASQLQDTGELFF. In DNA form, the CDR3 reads TGTGCCAGCCAACTCCAGGACACCGGGGAGCTGTTTTTT.

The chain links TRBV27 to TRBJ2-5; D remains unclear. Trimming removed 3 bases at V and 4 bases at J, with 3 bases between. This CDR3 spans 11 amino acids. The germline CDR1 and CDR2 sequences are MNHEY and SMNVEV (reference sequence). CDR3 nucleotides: TGTGCCAGCAGTTTTCGAGAGACCCAGTACTTC. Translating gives CASSFRETQYF.

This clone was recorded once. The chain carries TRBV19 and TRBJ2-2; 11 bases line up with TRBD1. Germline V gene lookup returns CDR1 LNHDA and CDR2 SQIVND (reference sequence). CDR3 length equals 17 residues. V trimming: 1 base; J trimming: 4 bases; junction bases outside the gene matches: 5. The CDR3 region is CASSIVGTGGGTGELFF. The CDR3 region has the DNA TGTGCCAGTAGTATAGTCGGGACAGGGGGAGGCACCGGGGAGCTGTTTTTT.

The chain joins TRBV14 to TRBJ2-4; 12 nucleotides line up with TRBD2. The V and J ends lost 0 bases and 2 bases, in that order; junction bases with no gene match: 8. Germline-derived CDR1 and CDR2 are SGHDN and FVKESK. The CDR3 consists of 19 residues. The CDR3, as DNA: TGTGCCAGCAGCCAAGAGTGGGCTAGCGGGAGGGCCCCCAAAAACATTCAGTACTTC. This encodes CASSQEWASGRAPKNIQYF. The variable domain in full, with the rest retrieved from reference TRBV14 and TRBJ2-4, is EAGVTQFPSHSVIEKGQTVTLRCDPISGHDNLYWYRRVMGKEIKFLLHFVKESKQDESGMPNNRFLAERTGGTYSTLKVQPAELEDSGVYFCASSQEWASGRAPKNIQYFGAGTRLSVL.

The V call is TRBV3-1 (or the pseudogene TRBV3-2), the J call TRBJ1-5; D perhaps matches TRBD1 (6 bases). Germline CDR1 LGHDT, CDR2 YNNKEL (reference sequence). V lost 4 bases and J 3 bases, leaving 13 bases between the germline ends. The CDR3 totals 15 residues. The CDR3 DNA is TGTGCCAGCAGCCGCGAGGGGGGGGACAATCAGCCCCAGCATTTT. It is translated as CASSREGGDNQPQHF.

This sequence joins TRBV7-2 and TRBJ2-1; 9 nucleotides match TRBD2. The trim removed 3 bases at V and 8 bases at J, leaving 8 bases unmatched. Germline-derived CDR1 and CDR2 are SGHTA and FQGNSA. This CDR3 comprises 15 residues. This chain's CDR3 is CASSFVAGVGDEQFF. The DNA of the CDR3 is TGTGCCAGCAGCTTTGTAGCGGGAGTTGGGGATGAGCAGTTCTTC.

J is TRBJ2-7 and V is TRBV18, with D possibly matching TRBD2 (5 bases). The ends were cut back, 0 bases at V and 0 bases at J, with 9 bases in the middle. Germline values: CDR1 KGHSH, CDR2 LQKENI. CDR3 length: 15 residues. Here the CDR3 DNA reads TGTGCCAGCTCACCACCCAGCGGAGCCTCCTACGAGCAGTACTTC. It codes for CASSPPSGASYEQYF.

CDR3 sequence: CASSLVKNTEAFF. The CDR3 nucleotides read TGTGCCAGCAGCCTTGTTAAGAACACTGAAGCTTTCTTT. The chain joins TRBV7-8 to TRBJ1-1, with D uncertain. The CDR3 sequence is 13 residues long. Germline-derived CDR1 and CDR2 are SGHVS and FQNEAQ. Trimming left V 5 bases short and J 1 base short, with 8 bases between. Full variable domain (rest looked up from reference TRBV7-8 and TRBJ1-1): GAGVSQSPRYKVAKRGQDVALRCDPISGHVSLFWYQQALGQGPEFLTYFQNEAQLDKSGLPSDRFFAERPEGSVSTLKIQRTQQEDSAVYLCASSLVKNTEAFFGQGTRLTVV.

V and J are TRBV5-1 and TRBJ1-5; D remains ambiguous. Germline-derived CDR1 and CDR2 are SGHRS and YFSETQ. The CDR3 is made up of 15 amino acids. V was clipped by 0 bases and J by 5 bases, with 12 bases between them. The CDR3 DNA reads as TGCGCCAGCAGCTTGGAGCCGGGGTGGGATCAGCCCCAGCATTTT. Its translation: CASSLEPGWDQPQHF.